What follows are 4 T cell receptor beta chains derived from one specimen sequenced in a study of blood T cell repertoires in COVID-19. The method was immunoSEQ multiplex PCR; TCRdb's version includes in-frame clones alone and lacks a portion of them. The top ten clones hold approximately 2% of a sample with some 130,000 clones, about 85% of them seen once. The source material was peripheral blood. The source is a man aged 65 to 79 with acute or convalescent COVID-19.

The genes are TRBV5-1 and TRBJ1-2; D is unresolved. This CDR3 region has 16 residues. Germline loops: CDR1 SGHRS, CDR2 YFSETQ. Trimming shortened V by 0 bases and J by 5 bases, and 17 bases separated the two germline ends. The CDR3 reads CASSLEDGLLGYGYTF. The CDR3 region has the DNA TGCGCCAGCAGCTTGGAGGATGGTCTCCTCGGGTATGGCTACACCTTC.

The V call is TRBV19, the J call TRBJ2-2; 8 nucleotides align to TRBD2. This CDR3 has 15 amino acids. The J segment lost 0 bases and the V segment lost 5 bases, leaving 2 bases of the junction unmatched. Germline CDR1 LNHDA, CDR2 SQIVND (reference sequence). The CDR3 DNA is TGTGCCAGTAGTCAAGCGGGGGCGAACACCGGGGAGCTGTTTTTT. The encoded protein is CASSQAGANTGELFF. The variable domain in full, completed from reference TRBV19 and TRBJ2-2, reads DGGITQSPKYLFRKEGQNVTLSCEQNLNHDAMYWYRQDPGQGLRLIYYSQIVNDFQKGDIAEGYSVSREKKESFPLTVTSAQKNPTAFYLCASSQAGANTGELFFGEGSRLTVL.

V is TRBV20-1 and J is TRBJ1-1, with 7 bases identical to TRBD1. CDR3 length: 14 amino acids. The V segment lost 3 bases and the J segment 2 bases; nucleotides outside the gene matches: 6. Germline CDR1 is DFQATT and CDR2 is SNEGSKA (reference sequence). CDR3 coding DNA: TGCAGTGCTAGTAGACAGGGCCCAAACACTGAAGCTTTCTTT. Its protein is CSASRQGPNTEAFF.

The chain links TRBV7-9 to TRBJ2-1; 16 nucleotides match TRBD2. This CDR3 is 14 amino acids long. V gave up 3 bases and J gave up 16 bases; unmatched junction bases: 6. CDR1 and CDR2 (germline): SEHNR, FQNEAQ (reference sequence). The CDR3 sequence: CASSLGLAGGRGFF. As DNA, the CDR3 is TGTGCCAGCAGCTTGGGACTAGCGGGGGGGCGTGGTTTCTTC.